This T cell receptor beta chain was sequenced during a study of cytomegalovirus exposure and HLA in healthy donors (dated by TCRdb to about 2017). Some background on the complete study: According to a later analysis, one platform produced both the 110 or so validation repertoires and the approximately 660 repertoires of the first cohort. The study was designed to test whether signatures of past pathogen exposure could be identified by cataloging public T cell receptors. A separate validation cohort of some 130 different subjects was used in addition to the roughly 670-subject first cohort. The study combined high-throughput TCR immunosequencing, statistical association of individual TCRs with disease status, and machine learning to predict cytomegalovirus infection status. The paper as a whole reports these results and caveats: A few of the identified cytomegalovirus-associated TCR beta chains were confirmed in vitro to be specific for cytomegalovirus antigens. Across donors, most TCR sequences were observed very rarely, whereas some public TCRs were present in many individuals. The authors suggested that the approach could potentially be generalized to other disease states and immunological phenotypes. All 120 repertoires were used to score co-occurrence in the validation cohort in a later analysis, because that analysis had no HLA typing for the cohort. The study gave a list of about 150 TCR beta chains associated with cytomegalovirus. The classifier was reported to diagnose cytomegalovirus status with high specificity and sensitivity in both the original and validation cohorts. In a later analysis, TCRs clustered in the first cohort were found to also tend to co-occur in the 110 or so validation repertoires, with 90% to 95% of cluster scores above 0.

Donors formed part of the validation cohort, which comprised about 130 subjects and was distinct from the first cohort of under 850 subjects. CDR1 and CDR2, looked up from the germline V gene, are MNHEY and SVGAGI. Its CDR3 holds 15 amino acids, cysteine through phenylalanine. Left in the record is the CDR3 DNA by itself, 45 bases read in frame from the first base. Here V drops 6 bases and J drops 5 bases, and the junction holds 8 bases not matched to any gene. Remarks on this clone: No cognate antigen has been identified for it. Base qualities are missing; no much larger clone stands one base away.

Library preparation used the immunoSEQ multiplex PCR assay. In the paper's pipeline: A statistical classification framework was developed to diagnose cytomegalovirus status using the catalog of TCR beta chain sequences. The immuneACCESS repertoire file appears here via TCRdb, limited to in-frame rearrangements. These files lack a portion of the clones; in checked studies, under half of the deficit traces to unresolved V genes, and the cause of the others is not known. The V and J calls and clone size come from that table; D and trimming were worked out from the DNA. Within this sample are about 250,000 clones, with 87% of them counted one time only. Jointly, the top ten make up around 13% of the sample.

The receptor was derived from a man aged 18 to 29 in good health and CMV-seropositive. The specimen was PBMCs. The V gene is TRBV6-5 and the J gene is TRBJ1-5; 9 central nucleotides agree with TRBD1. The sequenced DNA is TGTGCCAGCAGACCAGACAGGGGGATGGATCAGCCCCAGCATTTT. Its translation is CASRPDRGMDQPQHF.